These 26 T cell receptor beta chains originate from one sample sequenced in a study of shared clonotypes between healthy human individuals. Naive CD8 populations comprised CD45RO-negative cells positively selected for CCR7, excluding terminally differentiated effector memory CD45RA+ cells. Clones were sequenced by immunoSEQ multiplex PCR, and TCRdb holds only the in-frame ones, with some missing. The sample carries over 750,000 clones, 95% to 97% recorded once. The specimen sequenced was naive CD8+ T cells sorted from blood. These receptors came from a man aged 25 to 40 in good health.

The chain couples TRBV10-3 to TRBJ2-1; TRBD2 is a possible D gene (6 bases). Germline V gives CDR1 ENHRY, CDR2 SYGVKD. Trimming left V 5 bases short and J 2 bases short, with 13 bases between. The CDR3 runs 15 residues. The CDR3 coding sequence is TGTGCCATCAGTCCCGGGGAGCGGGCCTACAATGAGCAGTTCTTC. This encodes CAISPGERAYNEQFF.

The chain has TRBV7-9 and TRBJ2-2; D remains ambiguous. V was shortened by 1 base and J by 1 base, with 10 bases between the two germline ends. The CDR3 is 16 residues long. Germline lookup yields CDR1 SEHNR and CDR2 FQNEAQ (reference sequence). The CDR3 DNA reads TGTGCCAGCAGCTTAGGCGGCAGTATGAACACCGGGGAGCTGTTTTTT. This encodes CASSLGGSMNTGELFF. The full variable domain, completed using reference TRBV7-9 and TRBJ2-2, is DTGVSQNPRHKITKRGQNVTFRCDPISEHNRLYWYRQTLGQGPEFLTYFQNEAQLEKSRLLSDRFSAERPKGSFSTLEIQRTEQGDSAMYLCASSLGGSMNTGELFFGEGSRLTVL.

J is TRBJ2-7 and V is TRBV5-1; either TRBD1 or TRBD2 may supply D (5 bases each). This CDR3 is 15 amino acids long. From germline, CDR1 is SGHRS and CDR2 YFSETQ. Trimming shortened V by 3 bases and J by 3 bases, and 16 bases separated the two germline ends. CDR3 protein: CASSSLPGDGYEQYF. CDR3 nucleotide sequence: TGCGCCAGCAGCTCATTGCCCGGGGACGGCTACGAGCAGTACTTC.

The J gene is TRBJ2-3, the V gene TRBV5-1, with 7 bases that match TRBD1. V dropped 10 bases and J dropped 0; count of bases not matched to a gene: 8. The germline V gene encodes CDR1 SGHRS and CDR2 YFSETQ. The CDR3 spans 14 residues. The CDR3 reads CAEKGARSTDTQYF. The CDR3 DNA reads TGCGCCGAGAAGGGGGCGCGGAGCACAGATACGCAGTATTTT. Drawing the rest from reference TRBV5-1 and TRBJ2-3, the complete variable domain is KAGVTQTPRYLIKTRGQQVTLSCSPISGHRSVSWYQQTPGQGLQFLFEYFSETQRNKGNFPGRFSGRQFSNSRSEMNVSTLELGDSALYLCAEKGARSTDTQYFGPGTRLTVL.

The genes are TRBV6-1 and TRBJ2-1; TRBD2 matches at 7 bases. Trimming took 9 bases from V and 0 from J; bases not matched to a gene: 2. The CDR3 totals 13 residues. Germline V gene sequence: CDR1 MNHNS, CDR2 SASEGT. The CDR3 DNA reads TGTGCCAGTTTAGCGGGCTCCTACAATGAGCAGTTCTTC. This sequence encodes CASLAGSYNEQFF.

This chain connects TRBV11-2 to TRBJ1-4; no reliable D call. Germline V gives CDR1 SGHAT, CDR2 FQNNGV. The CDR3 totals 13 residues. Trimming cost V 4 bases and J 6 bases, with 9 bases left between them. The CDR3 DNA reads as TGTGCCAGCAGCTCGGACGGCCATGAAAAACTGTTTTTT. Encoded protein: CASSSDGHEKLFF.

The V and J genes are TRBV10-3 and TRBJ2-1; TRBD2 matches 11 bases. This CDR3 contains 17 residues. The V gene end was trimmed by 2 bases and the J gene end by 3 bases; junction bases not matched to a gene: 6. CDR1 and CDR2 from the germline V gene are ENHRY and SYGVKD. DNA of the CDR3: TGTGCCATCAGTGAGCAACTAGCGGGAGTTGTCTACAATGAGCAGTTCTTC. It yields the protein CAISEQLAGVVYNEQFF.

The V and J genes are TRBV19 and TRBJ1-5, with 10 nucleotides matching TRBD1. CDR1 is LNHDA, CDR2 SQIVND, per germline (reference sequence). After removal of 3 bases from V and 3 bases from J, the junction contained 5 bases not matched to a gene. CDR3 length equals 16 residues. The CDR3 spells CASSMVGTGVNQPQHF. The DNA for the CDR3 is TGTGCCAGTAGTATGGTCGGGACAGGGGTCAATCAGCCCCAGCATTTT. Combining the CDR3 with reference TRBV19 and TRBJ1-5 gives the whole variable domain DGGITQSPKYLFRKEGQNVTLSCEQNLNHDAMYWYRQDPGQGLRLIYYSQIVNDFQKGDIAEGYSVSREKKESFPLTVTSAQKNPTAFYLCASSMVGTGVNQPQHFGDGTRLSIL.

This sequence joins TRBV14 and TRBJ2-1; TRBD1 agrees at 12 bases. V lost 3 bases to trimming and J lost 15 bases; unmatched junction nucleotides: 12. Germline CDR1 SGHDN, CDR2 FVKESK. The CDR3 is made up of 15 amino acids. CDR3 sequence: CASSQPGQGAHQVFF. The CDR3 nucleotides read TGTGCCAGCAGCCAGCCGGGACAGGGGGCGCACCAGGTGTTCTTC. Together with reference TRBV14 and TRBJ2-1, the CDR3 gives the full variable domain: EAGVTQFPSHSVIEKGQTVTLRCDPISGHDNLYWYRRVMGKEIKFLLHFVKESKQDESGMPNNRFLAERTGGTYSTLKVQPAELEDSGVYFCASSQPGQGAHQVFFGPGTRLTVL.

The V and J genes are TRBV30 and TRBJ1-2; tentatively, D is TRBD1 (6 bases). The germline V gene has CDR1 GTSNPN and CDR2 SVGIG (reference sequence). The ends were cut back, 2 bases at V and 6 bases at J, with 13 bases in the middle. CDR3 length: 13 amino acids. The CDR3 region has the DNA TGTGCCTGGAGTCACGGGGGGCCCCATGGCTACACCTTC. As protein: CAWSHGGPHGYTF.

CDR3 loop: CASSYPTGQNTEAFF. The CDR3, as DNA: TGTGCCAGCAGCTACCCGACAGGGCAGAACACTGAAGCTTTCTTT. The V and J genes are TRBV7-9 and TRBJ1-1, with 7 bases matching TRBD1. Losses at the gene ends were 4 bases for V and 1 base for J; bases not matched to a gene: 6. The length of the CDR3 is 15 residues. Germline V gives CDR1 SEHNR, CDR2 FQNEAQ (reference sequence). Complete variable domain (other parts from reference TRBV7-9 and TRBJ1-1): DTGVSQNPRHKITKRGQNVTFRCDPISEHNRLYWYRQTLGQGPEFLTYFQNEAQLEKSRLLSDRFSAERPKGSFSTLEIQRTEQGDSAMYLCASSYPTGQNTEAFFGQGTRLTVV.

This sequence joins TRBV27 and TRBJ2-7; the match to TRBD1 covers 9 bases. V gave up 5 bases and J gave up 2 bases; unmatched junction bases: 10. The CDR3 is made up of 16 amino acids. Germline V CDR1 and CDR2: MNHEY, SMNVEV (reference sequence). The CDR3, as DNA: TGTGCCAGCAGTGGATTCCGGGACAGGGACACCTACGAGCAGTACTTC. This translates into CASSGFRDRDTYEQYF.

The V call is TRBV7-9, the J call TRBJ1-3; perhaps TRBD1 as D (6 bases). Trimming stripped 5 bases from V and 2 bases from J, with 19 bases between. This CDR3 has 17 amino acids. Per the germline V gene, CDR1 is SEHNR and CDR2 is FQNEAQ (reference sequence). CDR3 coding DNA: TGTGCCAGCAGCCAACGGATACAGGGAGACACTGGAAACACCATATATTTT. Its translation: CASSQRIQGDTGNTIYF.

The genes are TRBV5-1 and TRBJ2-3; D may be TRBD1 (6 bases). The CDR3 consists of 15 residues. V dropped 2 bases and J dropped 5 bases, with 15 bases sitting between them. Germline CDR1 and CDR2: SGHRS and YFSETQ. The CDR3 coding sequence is TGCGCCAGCAGCTTATCAGGGGTCGTTATAGATACGCAGTATTTT. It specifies CASSLSGVVIDTQYF. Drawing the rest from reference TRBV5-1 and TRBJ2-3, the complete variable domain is KAGVTQTPRYLIKTRGQQVTLSCSPISGHRSVSWYQQTPGQGLQFLFEYFSETQRNKGNFPGRFSGRQFSNSRSEMNVSTLELGDSALYLCASSLSGVVIDTQYFGPGTRLTVL.

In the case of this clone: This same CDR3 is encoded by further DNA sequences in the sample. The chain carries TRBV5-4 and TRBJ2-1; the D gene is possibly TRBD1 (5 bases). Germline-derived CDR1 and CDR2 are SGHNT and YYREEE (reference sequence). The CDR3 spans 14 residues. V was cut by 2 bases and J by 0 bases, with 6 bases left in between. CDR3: CASSLRGSYNEQFF. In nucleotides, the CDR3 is TGTGCCAGCAGCTTAAGGGGCTCCTACAATGAGCAGTTCTTC.

CDR3 sequence: CASSLSSGYEQYF. The CDR3 DNA sequence: TGTGCCAGCAGCTTATCTAGCGGCTACGAGCAGTACTTC. The genes are TRBV11-2 and TRBJ2-7; 7 nucleotides line up with TRBD2. This CDR3 contains 13 residues. CDR1 is SGHAT, CDR2 FQNNGV, per germline. V lost 2 bases to trimming and J lost 3 bases; unmatched junction nucleotides: 1. Full variable domain (outside the CDR3, taken from reference TRBV11-2 and TRBJ2-7): EAGVAQSPRYKIIEKRQSVAFWCNPISGHATLYWYQQILGQGPKLLIQFQNNGVVDDSQLPKDRFSAERLKGVDSTLKIQPAKLEDSAVYLCASSLSSGYEQYFGPGTRLTVT.

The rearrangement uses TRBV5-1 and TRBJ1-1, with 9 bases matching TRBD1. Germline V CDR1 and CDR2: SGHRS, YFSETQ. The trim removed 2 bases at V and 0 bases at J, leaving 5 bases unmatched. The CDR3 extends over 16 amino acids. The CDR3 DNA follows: TGCGCCAGCAGCTTAGAACAGGGGGCCTTGAACACTGAAGCTTTCTTT. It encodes CASSLEQGALNTEAFF. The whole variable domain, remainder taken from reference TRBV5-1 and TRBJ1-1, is KAGVTQTPRYLIKTRGQQVTLSCSPISGHRSVSWYQQTPGQGLQFLFEYFSETQRNKGNFPGRFSGRQFSNSRSEMNVSTLELGDSALYLCASSLEQGALNTEAFFGQGTRLTVV.

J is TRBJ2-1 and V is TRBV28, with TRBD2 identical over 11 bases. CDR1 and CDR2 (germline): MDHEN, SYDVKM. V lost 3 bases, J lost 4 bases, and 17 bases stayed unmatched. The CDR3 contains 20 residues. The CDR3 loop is CASSFILPGTSGELYNEQFF. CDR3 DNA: TGTGCCAGCAGTTTTATCCTTCCCGGGACTAGCGGAGAGCTATACAATGAGCAGTTCTTC.

The DNA of the CDR3 is TGTGCCAGCAGTTACTCGAACCGGGCCACTGAAGCTTTCTTT. Translation: CASSYSNRATEAFF. The chain combines TRBV6-5 with TRBJ1-1; D not resolved. Germline V lookup: CDR1 MNHEY, CDR2 SVGAGI. The CDR3 is made up of 14 amino acids. Trimming removed 0 bases at V and 4 bases at J, with 9 bases between.

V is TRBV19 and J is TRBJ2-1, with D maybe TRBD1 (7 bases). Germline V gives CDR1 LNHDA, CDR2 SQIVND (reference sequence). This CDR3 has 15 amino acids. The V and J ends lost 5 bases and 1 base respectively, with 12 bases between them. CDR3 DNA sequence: TGTGCCAGTAGTGGGCAGGGGGGTTCCTACAATGAGCAGTTCTTC. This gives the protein CASSGQGGSYNEQFF.

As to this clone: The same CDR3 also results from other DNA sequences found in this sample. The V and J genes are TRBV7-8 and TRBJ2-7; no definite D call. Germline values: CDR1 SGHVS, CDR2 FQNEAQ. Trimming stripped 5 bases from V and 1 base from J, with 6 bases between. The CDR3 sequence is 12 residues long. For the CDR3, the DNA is TGTGCCAGCAGCCCCCGATCCTACGAGCAGTACTTC. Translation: CASSPRSYEQYF.

The CDR3 loop reads CASSGLRTSGWETQYF. CDR3 in DNA: TGTGCCAGCAGCGGACTAAGGACTAGCGGGTGGGAGACCCAGTACTTC. This chain connects TRBV5-4 to TRBJ2-5; 11 positions agree with TRBD2. From germline, CDR1 is SGHNT and CDR2 YYREEE (reference sequence). The CDR3 is 16 residues long. The J segment lost 5 bases and the V segment lost 4 bases, leaving 10 bases of the junction unmatched.

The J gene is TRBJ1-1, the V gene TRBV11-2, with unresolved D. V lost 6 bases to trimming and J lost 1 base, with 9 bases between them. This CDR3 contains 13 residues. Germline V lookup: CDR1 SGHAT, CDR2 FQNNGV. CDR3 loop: CASSGRGNTEAFF. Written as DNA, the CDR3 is TGTGCCAGCAGTGGCCGGGGGAACACTGAAGCTTTCTTT. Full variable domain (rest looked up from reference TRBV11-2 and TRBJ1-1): EAGVAQSPRYKIIEKRQSVAFWCNPISGHATLYWYQQILGQGPKLLIQFQNNGVVDDSQLPKDRFSAERLKGVDSTLKIQPAKLEDSAVYLCASSGRGNTEAFFGQGTRLTVV.

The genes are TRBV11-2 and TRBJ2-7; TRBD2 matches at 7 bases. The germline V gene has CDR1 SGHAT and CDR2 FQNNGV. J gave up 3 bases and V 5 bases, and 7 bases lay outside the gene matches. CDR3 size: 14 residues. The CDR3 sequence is CASSGPGGGYEQYF. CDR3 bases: TGTGCCAGCAGCGGACCGGGGGGAGGCTACGAGCAGTACTTC.

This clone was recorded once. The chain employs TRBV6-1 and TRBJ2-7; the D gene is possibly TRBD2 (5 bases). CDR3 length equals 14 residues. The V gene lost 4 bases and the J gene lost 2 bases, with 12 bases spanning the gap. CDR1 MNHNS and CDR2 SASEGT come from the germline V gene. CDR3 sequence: CASSVRGLPYEQYF. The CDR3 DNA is TGTGCCAGCAGTGTCCGAGGGTTACCCTACGAGCAGTACTTC.

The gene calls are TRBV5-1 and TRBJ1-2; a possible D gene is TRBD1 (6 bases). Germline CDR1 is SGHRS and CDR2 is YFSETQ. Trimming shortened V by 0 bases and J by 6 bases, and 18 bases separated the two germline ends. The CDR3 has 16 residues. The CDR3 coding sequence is TGCGCCAGCAGCTTGGAAACAGGGTGGGATTGGCATGGCTACACCTTC. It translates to CASSLETGWDWHGYTF.